This T cell receptor (beta chain) stems from a study of cytomegalovirus exposure and HLA in healthy donors. On the study more broadly: Of 350 to 400 genotyped donors, about 80% grouped in the Caucasian-associated ancestry cluster.

Study outcomes and limitations: When analyzed later, a missense DCLRE1C variant was found to be linked to TCR beta V- and J-gene trimming.

Notes on this clone: Its target is unknown.

Primers included in the PCR were 60 Vbeta and 13 Jbeta primers. The method was immunoSEQ multiplex PCR; TCRdb's version includes in-frame clones alone and lacks a portion of them. The table records 150,000 to 200,000 clones, 80% of them present only once. The V and J ends lost 4 bases and 4 bases, in that order; junction bases with no gene match: 6. CDR1 MDHEN and CDR2 SYDVKM come from the germline V gene. This CDR3 region has 14 residues. The sequencing sample was made of PBMCs. The V and J genes are TRBV28 and TRBJ2-7; the match to TRBD2 covers 8 bases. This sequence was found in a woman in her twenties or thirties in good health and CMV-seronegative. CDR3 region: CASSSPGGGYEQYF. DNA of the CDR3: TGTGCCAGCAGTTCCCCGGGCGGGGGGTACGAGCAGTACTTC.